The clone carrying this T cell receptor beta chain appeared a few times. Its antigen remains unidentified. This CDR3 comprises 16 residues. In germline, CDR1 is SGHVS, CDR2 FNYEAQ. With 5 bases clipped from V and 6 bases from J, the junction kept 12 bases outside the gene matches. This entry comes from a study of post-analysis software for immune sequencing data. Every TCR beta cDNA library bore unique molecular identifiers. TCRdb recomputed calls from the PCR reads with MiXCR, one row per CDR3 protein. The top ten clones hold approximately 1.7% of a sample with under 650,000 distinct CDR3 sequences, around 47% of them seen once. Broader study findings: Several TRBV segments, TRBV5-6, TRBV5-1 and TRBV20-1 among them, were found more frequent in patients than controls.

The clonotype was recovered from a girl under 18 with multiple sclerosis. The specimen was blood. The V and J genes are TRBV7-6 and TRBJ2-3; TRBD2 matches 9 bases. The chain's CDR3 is CASSPLAAGGRDTQYF. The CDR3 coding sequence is TGTGCCAGCAGCCCGCTGGCAGCGGGAGGTCGGGATACGCAGTATTTT.